Listed below are T cell receptor beta chains from one sample, sequenced in a study of control samples from healthy donors and cancer patients. Measured with immunoSEQ multiplex PCR; TCRdb has only the in-frame clones, and not every one. The table shows around 120,000 clones, with just under 95% occurring only once. Sequencing was carried out using blood. These receptors all stem from a man under 40 in good health. Both conserved end residues are trimmed from each CDR3.

V	J	CDR3
TRBV10-3	TRBJ1-5	AISESGPPGGNQPQH
TRBV4-1	TRBJ2-3	ASSQGGTVNTDTQY
TRBV19	TRBJ1-2	ASSILTGGGSGYT
TRBV10-1	TRBJ2-1	ASSEVGISSYNEQF
TRBV4-3	TRBJ1-6	ASSQRTGLNSPLH
TRBV5-1	TRBJ2-5	ASSLEETQY
TRBV25-1	TRBJ2-3	ASSEYGPGATADTQY
TRBV7-9	TRBJ2-5	ASSLREAGTQY
TRBV6-6	TRBJ1-2	ASSTTGGSNYGYT
TRBV6-2/TRBV6-3	TRBJ1-6	ASSYSGQAYNSPLH
TRBV6-5	TRBJ2-3	ASQDRGGTDTQY
TRBV5-1	TRBJ1-1	ASRTGSNTEAF
TRBV19	TRBJ1-5	ASTSGAGFWDSNQPQH
TRBV12-5	TRBJ2-1	ASGSPGGNEQF
TRBV6-4	TRBJ1-2	ASIGAGEDYGYT
TRBV5-1	TRBJ1-1	ASSHPGQGNTEAF
TRBV7-2	TRBJ2-7	ASSLVTGGTYEQY
TRBV6-5	TRBJ2-5	ASKETLQETQY
TRBV7-2	TRBJ2-2	ASSLVGDYTGELF
TRBV4-1	TRBJ2-7	ASSQRDSYEQY
TRBV18	TRBJ2-1	ASSLNPGHIDNEQF
TRBV28	TRBJ2-5	ASSLGGGETQY
TRBV18	TRBJ2-7	ASSSPYEQY
TRBV20-1	TRBJ2-5	SASSPAGGSQETQY
TRBV27	TRBJ1-1	ASSLGLMNTEAF
TRBV5-8	TRBJ1-3	ASSLGSGVSGNTIY
TRBV6-2/TRBV6-3	TRBJ2-1	ASSYGTRDNEQF
TRBV4-3	TRBJ2-2	ASSQDLTDTGELF
TRBV7-2	TRBJ1-6	ASSLRGGRGSNSPLH
TRBV2	TRBJ2-7	ASSVGSSYEQY
TRBV7-2	TRBJ2-1	ASSPLRQGSYNEQF
TRBV10-1	TRBJ2-7	ASSEGGSLAEQY
TRBV30	TRBJ2-1	AWSGGAGSYNEQF
TRBV19	TRBJ2-3	ASSIDGGGAGNTQY
TRBV12-3/TRBV12-4	TRBJ1-2	ASSLRGYGYT
TRBV7-9	TRBJ1-1	ASSFRDSEAF